The rows below give T cell receptor beta chains drawn from one sample of a study of blood T cell repertoires in COVID-19. TCRdb's copy holds only in-frame clones and misses some; the assay was immunoSEQ multiplex PCR. Of under 300,000 clones listed, nearly 90% are singletons. The sequenced material came from peripheral blood. The receptors derive from a woman aged 55-75 years with COVID-19, enrolled during active disease. The CDR3 runs from the conserved cysteine through the conserved F or W. Fields, in order: clone size, V gene, D gene, CDR3 length, J gene, CDR3 DNA, CDR3 protein. D genes are given only for firm matches. A clone size is listed for some rows: how often the clone was seen (once, few, many), or a class if it is expanded.

NA	TRBV14	NA	13	TRBJ1-1	TGTGCCAGCAGCTACGTCACAGGGTCTGAAGCTTTCTTT	CASSYVTGSEAFF
NA	TRBV30	TRBD1	16	TRBJ1-2	TGTGCCTGGACACTCACCCCGGGACAGGGGTACTATGGCTACACCTTC	CAWTLTPGQGYYGYTF
NA	TRBV6-5	NA	16	TRBJ2-2	TGTGCCAGCAGTTACTCGGGGGGGCAGGACACCGGGGAGCTGTTTTTT	CASSYSGGQDTGELFF
NA	TRBV2	NA	14	TRBJ1-4	TGTGCCAGCAGTGAGCCGGGGGGGCGAGAAAAACTGTTTTTT	CASSEPGGREKLFF
NA	TRBV15	NA	15	TRBJ1-1	TGTGCCACCAGCAGAGACCCACTCATGACAGCGGAAGCTTTCTTT	CATSRDPLMTAEAFF
NA	TRBV3-1/TRBV3-2	NA	14	TRBJ1-1	TGTGCCAGCAGCCAAGTACAGGGGAACACTGAAGCTTTCTTT	CASSQVQGNTEAFF
few	TRBV15	TRBD2	16	TRBJ2-7	TGTGCCACCAGCAGAGGTCGAGGCGGGGGGACGTACGAGCAGTACTTC	CATSRGRGGGTYEQYF
NA	TRBV5-1	NA	15	TRBJ2-1	TGCGCCAGCAGCTTTGGCCAGGGTTCCTACAATGAGCAGTTCTTC	CASSFGQGSYNEQFF
NA	TRBV2	TRBD2	16	TRBJ2-3	TGTGCCAGCAGCGAGGGACTAGCGGGGGTCAGAGATACGCAGTATTTT	CASSEGLAGVRDTQYF
NA	TRBV7-2	NA	12	TRBJ1-2	TGTGCCAGCAGCTTAGAGACGGGTGGCTACACCTTC	CASSLETGGYTF
NA	TRBV10-3	TRBD1	14	TRBJ2-3	TGTGCCATCACTGTGGACAGGGACACAGATACGCAGTATTTT	CAITVDRDTDTQYF
NA	TRBV27	TRBD2	15	TRBJ2-7	TGTGCCAGCAGTTTTAGCGGGGGGGATTCCTACGAGCAGTACTTC	CASSFSGGDSYEQYF
NA	TRBV5-6	TRBD2	14	TRBJ2-2	TGTGCCAGCAGCCCGGGGGGGATATACGTGGAGCTGTTTTTT	CASSPGGIYVELFF
NA	TRBV5-1	NA	14	TRBJ1-2	TGCGCCAGCAGCATAACCGATCAGGCTCGAGGCTACACCTTC	CASSITDQARGYTF
NA	TRBV29-1	NA	14	TRBJ1-1	TGCAGCCACGGGAGATCTTGGAAGAACACTGAAGCTTTCTTT	CSHGRSWKNTEAFF
NA	TRBV9	NA	15	TRBJ1-1	TGTGCCAGCAGCGTAGGTGGAGAGAGGAACACTGAAGCTTTCTTT	CASSVGGERNTEAFF
NA	TRBV27	NA	17	TRBJ1-1	TGTGCCAGCAGTGCTGTACGGCGGGCGTTTACGAACACTGAAGCTTTCTTT	CASSAVRRAFTNTEAFF
NA	TRBV24-1	NA	14	TRBJ2-2	TGTGCCACCAGTGATTTCCGGGGGTCCGGGGAGCTGTTTTTT	CATSDFRGSGELFF
NA	TRBV3-1/TRBV3-2	TRBD1	14	TRBJ1-2	TGTGCCAGCAGCCTACGGACAGGGAGCCATGGCTACACCTTC	CASSLRTGSHGYTF
NA	TRBV7-6	NA	14	TRBJ1-5	TGTGCCAGCAGTCAGGCGGGGAGCAATCAGCCCCAGCATTTT	CASSQAGSNQPQHF
few	TRBV3-1/TRBV3-2	NA	13	TRBJ2-4	TGTGCCAGCAGCCAAGGGGAAGCTAGCAGGAGGTACTTC	CASSQGEASRRYF
NA	TRBV7-2	TRBD1	16	TRBJ1-5	TGTGCCAGCAGCTTAGTGGAGGGGGCGAGCAATCAGCCCCAGCATTTT	CASSLVEGASNQPQHF
NA	TRBV27	TRBD2	15	TRBJ2-5	TGTGCCAGCAGTTCCAGCCTAGCGGGGGGAAAGACCCAGTACTTC	CASSSSLAGGKTQYF
NA	TRBV5-1	NA	13	TRBJ1-1	TGCGCCAGCAGCTTGGCCTTTAGTACTGAAGCTTTCTTT	CASSLAFSTEAFF
NA	TRBV6-5	NA	13	TRBJ1-5	TGTGCCAGCAGGGGGGCCGAAGATCAGCCCCAGCATTTT	CASRGAEDQPQHF
NA	TRBV2	TRBD1	14	TRBJ1-6	TGTGCCAGCATTGCCGGGACAGGGGATTCACCCCTCCACTTT	CASIAGTGDSPLHF
few	TRBV9	NA	14	TRBJ1-5	TGTGCCAGCAGCCAAGGGGATAGCAATCAGCCCCAGCATTTT	CASSQGDSNQPQHF